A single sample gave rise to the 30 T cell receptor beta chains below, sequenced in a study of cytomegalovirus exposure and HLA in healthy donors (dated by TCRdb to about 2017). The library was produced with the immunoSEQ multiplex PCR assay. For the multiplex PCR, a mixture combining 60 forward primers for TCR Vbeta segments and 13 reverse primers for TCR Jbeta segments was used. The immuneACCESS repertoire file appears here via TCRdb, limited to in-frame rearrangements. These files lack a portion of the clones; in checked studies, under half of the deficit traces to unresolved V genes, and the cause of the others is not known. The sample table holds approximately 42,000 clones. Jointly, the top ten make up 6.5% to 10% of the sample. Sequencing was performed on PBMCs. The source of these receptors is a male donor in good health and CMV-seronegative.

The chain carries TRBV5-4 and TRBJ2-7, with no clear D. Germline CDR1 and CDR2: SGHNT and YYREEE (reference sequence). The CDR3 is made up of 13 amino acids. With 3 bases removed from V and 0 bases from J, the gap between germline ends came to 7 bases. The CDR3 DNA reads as TGTGCCAGCAGCTGGGCTTCCTCCTACGAGCAGTACTTC. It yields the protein CASSWASSYEQYF. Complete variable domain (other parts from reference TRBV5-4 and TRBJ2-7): ETGVTQSPTHLIKTRGQQVTLRCSSQSGHNTVSWYQQALGQGPQFIFQYYREEENGRGNFPPRFSGLQFPNYSSELNVNALELDDSALYLCASSWASSYEQYFGPGTRLTVT.

CDR3 coding DNA: TGTGCCAGTAGTATGCAGGGAGGCTGGGAGACCCAGTACTTC. Protein sequence: CASSMQGGWETQYF. The V and J genes are TRBV19 and TRBJ2-5; possible D gene TRBD2, 6 bases. The V gene lost 3 bases and the J gene lost 5 bases, with 13 bases spanning the gap. The germline gives CDR1 LNHDA, CDR2 SQIVND (reference sequence). The CDR3 loop spans 14 amino acids.

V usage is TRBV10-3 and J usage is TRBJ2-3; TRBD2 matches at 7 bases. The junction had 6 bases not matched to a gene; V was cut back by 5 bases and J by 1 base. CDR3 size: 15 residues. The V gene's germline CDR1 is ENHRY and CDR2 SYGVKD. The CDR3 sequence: CAISQGLMGTDTQYF. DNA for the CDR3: TGTGCCATCAGTCAGGGACTAATGGGCACAGATACGCAGTATTTT.

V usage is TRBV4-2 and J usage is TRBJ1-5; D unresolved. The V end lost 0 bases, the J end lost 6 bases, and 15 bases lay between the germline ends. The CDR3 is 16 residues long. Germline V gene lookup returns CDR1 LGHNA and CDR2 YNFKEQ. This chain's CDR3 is CASSQESWEAVQPQHF. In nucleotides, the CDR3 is TGTGCCAGCAGCCAAGAATCTTGGGAGGCGGTTCAGCCCCAGCATTTT.

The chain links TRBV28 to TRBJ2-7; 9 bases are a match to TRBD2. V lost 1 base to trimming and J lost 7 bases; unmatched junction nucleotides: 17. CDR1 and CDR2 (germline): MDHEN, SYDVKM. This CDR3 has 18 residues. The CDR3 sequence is CASSLFPLGEREDREQYF. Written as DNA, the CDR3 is TGTGCCAGCAGTTTATTCCCGTTGGGGGAGCGGGAGGATCGGGAGCAGTACTTC.

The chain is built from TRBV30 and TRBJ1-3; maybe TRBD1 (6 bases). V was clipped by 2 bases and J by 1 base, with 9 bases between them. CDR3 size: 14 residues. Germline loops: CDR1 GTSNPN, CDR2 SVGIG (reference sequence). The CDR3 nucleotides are TGTGCCTGGAGTCATAGGGGGTCTGGAAACACCATATATTTT. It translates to CAWSHRGSGNTIYF.

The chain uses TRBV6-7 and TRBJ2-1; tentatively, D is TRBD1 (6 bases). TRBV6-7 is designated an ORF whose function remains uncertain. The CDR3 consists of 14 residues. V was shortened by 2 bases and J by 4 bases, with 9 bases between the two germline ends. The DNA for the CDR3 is TGTGCCAGCAGTTACCCAGGGGCGTACAATGAGCAGTTCTTC. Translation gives CASSYPGAYNEQFF.

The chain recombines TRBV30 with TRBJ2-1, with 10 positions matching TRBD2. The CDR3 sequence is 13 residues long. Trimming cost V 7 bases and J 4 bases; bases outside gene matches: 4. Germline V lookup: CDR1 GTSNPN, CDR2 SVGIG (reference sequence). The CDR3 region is CASLAGVYNEQFF. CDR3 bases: TGTGCCTCCCTAGCGGGAGTGTACAATGAGCAGTTCTTC.

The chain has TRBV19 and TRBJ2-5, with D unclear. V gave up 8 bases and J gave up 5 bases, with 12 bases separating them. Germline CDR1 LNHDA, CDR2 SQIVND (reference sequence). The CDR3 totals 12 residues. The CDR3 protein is CASGQLGETQYF. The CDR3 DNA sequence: TGTGCCAGTGGGCAGTTGGGCGAGACCCAGTACTTC. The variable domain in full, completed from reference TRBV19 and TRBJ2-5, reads DGGITQSPKYLFRKEGQNVTLSCEQNLNHDAMYWYRQDPGQGLRLIYYSQIVNDFQKGDIAEGYSVSREKKESFPLTVTSAQKNPTAFYLCASGQLGETQYFGPGTRLLVL.

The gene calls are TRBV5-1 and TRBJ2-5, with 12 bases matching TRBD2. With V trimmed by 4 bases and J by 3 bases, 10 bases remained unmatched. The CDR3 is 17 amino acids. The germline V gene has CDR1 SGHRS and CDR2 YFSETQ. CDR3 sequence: CASSNRVLAGGEETQYF. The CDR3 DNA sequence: TGCGCCAGCAGCAACAGAGTCCTAGCGGGAGGGGAAGAGACCCAGTACTTC.

The DNA of the CDR3 is TGTGCCAGCTCACTAACTAGCGGGAGAAACACCGGGGAGCTGTTTTTT. As protein: CASSLTSGRNTGELFF. This chain joins TRBV18 and TRBJ2-2; 11 positions agree with TRBD2. This CDR3 is 16 amino acids long. Germline V gene sequence: CDR1 KGHSH, CDR2 LQKENI. V shed 4 bases, J shed 2 bases, and the junction held 3 bases outside the gene matches.

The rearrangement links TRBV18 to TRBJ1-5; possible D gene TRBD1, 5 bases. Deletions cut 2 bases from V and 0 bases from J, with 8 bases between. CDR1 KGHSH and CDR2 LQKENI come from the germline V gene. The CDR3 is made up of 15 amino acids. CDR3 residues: CASSPDSYSNQPQHF. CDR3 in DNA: TGTGCCAGCTCACCAGACAGTTATAGCAATCAGCCCCAGCATTTT.

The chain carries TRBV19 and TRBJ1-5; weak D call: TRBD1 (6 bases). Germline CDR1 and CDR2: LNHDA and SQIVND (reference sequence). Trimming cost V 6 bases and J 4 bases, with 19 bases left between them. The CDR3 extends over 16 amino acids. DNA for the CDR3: TGTGCCAGTAGCCCCTTGGGAGGGAGGGGGAATCAGCCCCAGCATTTT. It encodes CASSPLGGRGNQPQHF.

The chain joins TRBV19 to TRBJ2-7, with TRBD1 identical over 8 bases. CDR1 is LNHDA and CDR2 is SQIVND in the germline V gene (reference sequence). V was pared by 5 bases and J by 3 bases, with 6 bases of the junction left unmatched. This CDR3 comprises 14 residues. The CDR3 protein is CASSGQGRNYEQYF. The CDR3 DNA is TGTGCCAGTAGTGGACAGGGAAGAAACTACGAGCAGTACTTC. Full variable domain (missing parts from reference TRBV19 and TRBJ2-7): DGGITQSPKYLFRKEGQNVTLSCEQNLNHDAMYWYRQDPGQGLRLIYYSQIVNDFQKGDIAEGYSVSREKKESFPLTVTSAQKNPTAFYLCASSGQGRNYEQYFGPGTRLTVT.

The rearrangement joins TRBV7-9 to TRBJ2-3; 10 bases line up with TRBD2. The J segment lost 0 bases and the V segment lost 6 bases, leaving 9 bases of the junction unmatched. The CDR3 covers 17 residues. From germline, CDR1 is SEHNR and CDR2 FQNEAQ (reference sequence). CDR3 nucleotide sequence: TGTGCCAGCAGAACACCGGGACTAGCGTCTAGCACAGATACGCAGTATTTT. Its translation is CASRTPGLASSTDTQYF.

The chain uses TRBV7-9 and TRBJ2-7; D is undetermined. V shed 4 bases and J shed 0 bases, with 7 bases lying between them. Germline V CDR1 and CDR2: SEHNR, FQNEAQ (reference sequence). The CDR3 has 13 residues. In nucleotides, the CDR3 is TGTGCCAGCAGCTCGACACACTCCTACGAGCAGTACTTC. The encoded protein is CASSSTHSYEQYF.

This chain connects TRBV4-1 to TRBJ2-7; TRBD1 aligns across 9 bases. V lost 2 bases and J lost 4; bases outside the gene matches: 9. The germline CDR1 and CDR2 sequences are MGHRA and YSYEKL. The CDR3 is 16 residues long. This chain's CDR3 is CASSQNTQGAMYEQYF. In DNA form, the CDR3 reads TGCGCCAGCAGCCAAAATACACAGGGGGCAATGTACGAGCAGTACTTC.

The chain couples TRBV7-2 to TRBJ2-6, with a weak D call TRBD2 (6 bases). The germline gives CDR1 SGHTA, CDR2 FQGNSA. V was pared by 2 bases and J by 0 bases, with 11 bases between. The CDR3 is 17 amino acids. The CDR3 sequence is CASSLFRSGSGANVLTF. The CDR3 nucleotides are TGTGCCAGCAGCTTATTCCGTAGCGGCTCTGGGGCCAACGTCCTGACTTTC.

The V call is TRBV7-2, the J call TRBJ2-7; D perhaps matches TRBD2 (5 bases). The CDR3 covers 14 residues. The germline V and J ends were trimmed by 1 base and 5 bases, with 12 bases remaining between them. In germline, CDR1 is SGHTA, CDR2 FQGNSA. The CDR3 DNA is TGTGCCAGCAGCTTAGTGCGGGCTTCCCACGAGCAGTACTTC. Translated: CASSLVRASHEQYF. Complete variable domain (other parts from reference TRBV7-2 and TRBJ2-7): GAGVSQSPSNKVTEKGKDVELRCDPISGHTALYWYRQSLGQGLEFLIYFQGNSAPDKSGLPSDRFSAERTGGSVSTLTIQRTQQEDSAVYLCASSLVRASHEQYFGPGTRLTVT.

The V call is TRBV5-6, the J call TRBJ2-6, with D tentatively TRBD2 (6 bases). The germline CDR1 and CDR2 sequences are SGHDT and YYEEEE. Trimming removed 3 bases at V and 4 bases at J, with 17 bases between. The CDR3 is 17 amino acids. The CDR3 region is CASSYGGASSGANVLTF. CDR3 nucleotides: TGTGCCAGCAGCTACGGGGGAGCGTCCTCCGGGGCCAACGTCCTGACTTTC.

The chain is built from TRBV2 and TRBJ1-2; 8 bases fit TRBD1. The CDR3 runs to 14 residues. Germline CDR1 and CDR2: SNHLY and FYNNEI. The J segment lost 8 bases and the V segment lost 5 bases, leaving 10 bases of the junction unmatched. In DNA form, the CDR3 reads TGTGCCAGCAGTCCCACACAGGGGGGCGAAGGCTACACCTTC. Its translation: CASSPTQGGEGYTF.

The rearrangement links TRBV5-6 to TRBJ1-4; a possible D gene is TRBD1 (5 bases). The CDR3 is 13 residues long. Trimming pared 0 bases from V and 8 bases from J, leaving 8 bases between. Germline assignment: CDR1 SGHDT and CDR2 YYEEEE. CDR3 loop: CASSLVDTEKLFF. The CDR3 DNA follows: TGTGCCAGCAGCTTGGTGGACACGGAAAAACTGTTTTTT.

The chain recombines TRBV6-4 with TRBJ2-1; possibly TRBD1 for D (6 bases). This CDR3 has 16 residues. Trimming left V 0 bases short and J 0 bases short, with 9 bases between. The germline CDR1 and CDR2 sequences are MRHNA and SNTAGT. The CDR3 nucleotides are TGTGCCAGCAGTGACTCAGGGGGTAGCTCCTACAATGAGCAGTTCTTC. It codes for CASSDSGGSSYNEQFF.

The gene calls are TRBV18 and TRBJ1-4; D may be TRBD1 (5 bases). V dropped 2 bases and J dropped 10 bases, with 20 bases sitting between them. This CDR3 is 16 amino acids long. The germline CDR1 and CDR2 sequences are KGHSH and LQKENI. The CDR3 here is CASSPSGDPYAGKLFF. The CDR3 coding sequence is TGTGCCAGCTCACCATCGGGGGACCCATACGCGGGAAAACTGTTTTTT.

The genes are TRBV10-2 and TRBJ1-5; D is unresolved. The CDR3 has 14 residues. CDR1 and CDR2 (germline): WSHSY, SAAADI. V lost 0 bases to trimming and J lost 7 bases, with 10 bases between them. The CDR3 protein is CASSESRLTQPQHF. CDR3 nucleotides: TGCGCCAGCAGTGAGTCGAGGCTGACGCAGCCCCAGCATTTT.

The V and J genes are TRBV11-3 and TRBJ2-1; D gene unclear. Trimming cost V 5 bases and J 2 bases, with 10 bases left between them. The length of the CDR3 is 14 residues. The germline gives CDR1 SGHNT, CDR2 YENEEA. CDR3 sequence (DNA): TGTGCCAGCAGCCCCTATGAGACCTACAATGAGCAGTTCTTC. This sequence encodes CASSPYETYNEQFF.

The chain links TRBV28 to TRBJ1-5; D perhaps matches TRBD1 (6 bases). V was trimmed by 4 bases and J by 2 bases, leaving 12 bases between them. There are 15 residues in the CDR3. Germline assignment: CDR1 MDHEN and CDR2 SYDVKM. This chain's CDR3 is CASSSQGKGNQPQHF. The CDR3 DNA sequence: TGTGCCAGCAGTTCACAGGGTAAGGGCAATCAGCCCCAGCATTTT. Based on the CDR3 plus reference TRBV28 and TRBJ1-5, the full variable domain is DVKVTQSSRYLVKRTGEKVFLECVQDMDHENMFWYRQDPGLGLRLIYFSYDVKMKEKGDIPEGYSVSREKKERFSLILESASTNQTSMYLCASSSQGKGNQPQHFGDGTRLSIL.

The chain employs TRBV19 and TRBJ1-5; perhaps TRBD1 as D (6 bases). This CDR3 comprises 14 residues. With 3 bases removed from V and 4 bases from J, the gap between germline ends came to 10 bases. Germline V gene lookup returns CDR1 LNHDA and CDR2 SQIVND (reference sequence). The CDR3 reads CASSIRDTNQPQHF. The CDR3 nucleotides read TGTGCCAGTAGTATCCGGGACACGAATCAGCCCCAGCATTTT.

CDR3 coding DNA: TGTGCCAGCAGCCAAGTCCCGAGGGAGGGGGAGCAGTACTTC. It specifies CASSQVPREGEQYF. The chain is built from TRBV4-2 and TRBJ2-7; 7 bases map to TRBD2. The CDR3 spans 14 residues. The germline V gene encodes CDR1 LGHNA and CDR2 YNFKEQ. Trimming at V came to 1 base and at J to 7 bases, leaving 7 bases not matched to a gene.

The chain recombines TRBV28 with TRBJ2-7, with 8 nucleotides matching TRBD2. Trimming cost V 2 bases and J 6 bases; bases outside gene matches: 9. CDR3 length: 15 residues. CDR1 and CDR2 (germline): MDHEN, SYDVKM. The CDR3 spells CASSLGLAGGCEQYF. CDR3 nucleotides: TGTGCCAGCAGTTTAGGACTAGCAGGAGGGTGCGAGCAGTACTTC.